What follows are 20 T cell receptor beta chains derived from one specimen sequenced in a study of blood T cell repertoires in COVID-19. Profiling relied on immunoSEQ multiplex PCR, and the TCRdb table lists in-frame clones only, not all of them. The sample yields around 140,000 clones, roughly 84% seen once. The material sequenced was peripheral blood. These receptors were collected from a man aged 60 to 75 with active or convalescent COVID-19.

This chain joins TRBV5-1 and TRBJ2-2; 12 bases are a match to TRBD1. The CDR3 consists of 15 residues. V trimming: 7 bases; J trimming: 6 bases; junction bases outside the gene matches: 7. CDR1 SGHRS and CDR2 YFSETQ come from the germline V gene. The CDR3 coding sequence is TGCGCCAGCTTACAAGGGACAGGGGGCGCCGGGGAGCTGTTTTTT. Amino acid sequence: CASLQGTGGAGELFF. Supplemented by reference TRBV5-1 and TRBJ2-2, the full variable domain reads KAGVTQTPRYLIKTRGQQVTLSCSPISGHRSVSWYQQTPGQGLQFLFEYFSETQRNKGNFPGRFSGRQFSNSRSEMNVSTLELGDSALYLCASLQGTGGAGELFFGEGSRLTVL.

CDR3 in DNA: TGTGCCTGGATCCGGGACAGGGGGCCCGGGGAGCTGTTTTTT. Residues: CAWIRDRGPGELFF. The chain combines TRBV30 with TRBJ2-2; the match to TRBD1 covers 12 bases. Germline V gives CDR1 GTSNPN, CDR2 SVGIG (reference sequence). The junction had 3 bases not matched to a gene; V was cut back by 4 bases and J by 6 bases. The CDR3 covers 14 residues.

This chain joins TRBV19 and TRBJ2-3; D is perhaps TRBD2 (6 bases). CDR3 length: 14 amino acids. Germline V CDR1 and CDR2: LNHDA, SQIVND (reference sequence). Trimming took off 5 bases at V and 2 bases at J, with 11 bases between the two ends. CDR3 in amino acids: CASSRLELTDTQYF. CDR3 coding DNA: TGTGCCAGTAGTCGACTAGAGCTCACAGATACGCAGTATTTT.

The chain combines TRBV19 with TRBJ1-1, with 8 bases fitting TRBD1. The trim removed 5 bases at V and 2 bases at J, leaving 4 bases unmatched. The CDR3 runs 14 residues. The V gene's germline CDR1 is LNHDA and CDR2 SQIVND (reference sequence). DNA for the CDR3: TGTGCCAGTAGTCGACAGGGGAGAAACACTGAAGCTTTCTTT. Amino acids: CASSRQGRNTEAFF.

This chain links TRBV29-1 with TRBJ2-1; the match to TRBD2 covers 11 bases. CDR1 SQVTM and CDR2 ANQGSEA come from the germline V gene. The CDR3 has 14 amino acids. Trimming cost V 5 bases and J 7 bases; bases outside gene matches: 7. The CDR3 loop is CSVTGTSGANEQFF. In DNA, the CDR3 is TGCAGCGTTACAGGGACTAGCGGAGCGAATGAGCAGTTCTTC.

The J gene is TRBJ1-2, the V gene TRBV19; TRBD1 matches at 7 bases. The CDR3 totals 15 residues. V gave up 4 bases and J gave up 0 bases; unmatched junction bases: 5. Germline V gene lookup returns CDR1 LNHDA and CDR2 SQIVND (reference sequence). The CDR3 here is CASSRRDRSNYGYTF. For the CDR3, the DNA is TGTGCCAGTAGTAGAAGGGACAGATCTAACTATGGCTACACCTTC.

The rearrangement uses TRBV5-1 and TRBJ1-1; 12 bases match TRBD1. The CDR3 totals 14 residues. The germline V gene has CDR1 SGHRS and CDR2 YFSETQ. V lost 6 bases to trimming and J lost 4 bases; unmatched junction nucleotides: 4. The CDR3 DNA follows: TGCGCCAGCAAGGGACAGGGGGCGAGCACTGAAGCTTTCTTT. Its translation: CASKGQGASTEAFF.

This chain connects TRBV7-8 to TRBJ2-7; the D gene is possibly TRBD1 (5 bases). Germline lookup yields CDR1 SGHVS and CDR2 FQNEAQ. The CDR3 is made up of 15 amino acids. Trimming left V 0 bases short and J 3 bases short, with 12 bases between. CDR3: CASSLAEDRFYEQYF. DNA of the CDR3: TGTGCCAGCAGCTTAGCGGAAGACAGATTCTACGAGCAGTACTTC.

The V call is TRBV14, the J call TRBJ2-4; 10 bases are shared with TRBD1. This CDR3 contains 16 residues. From germline, CDR1 is SGHDN and CDR2 FVKESK. V lost 3 bases, J lost 4 bases, and 6 bases stayed unmatched. CDR3 nucleotide sequence: TGTGCCAGCAGCCACCAGGACAGGGGGTTAAAAAACATTCAGTACTTC. As protein: CASSHQDRGLKNIQYF.

This chain uses TRBV6-5 with TRBJ2-5, with 7 bases aligning to TRBD2. Germline V lookup: CDR1 MNHEY, CDR2 SVGAGI. The V segment lost 4 bases and the J segment 1 base; nucleotides outside the gene matches: 9. The CDR3 consists of 16 residues. Here the CDR3 reads CASSSRLAAFQETQYF. DNA of the CDR3: TGTGCCAGCAGTTCTCGCCTAGCGGCTTTCCAAGAGACCCAGTACTTC.

This clone has only one observation. V usage is TRBV2 and J usage is TRBJ1-1; 8 bases match TRBD1. Trimming at V came to 4 bases and at J to 4 bases, leaving 2 bases not matched to a gene. In germline, CDR1 is SNHLY, CDR2 FYNNEI. The CDR3 has 13 residues. The CDR3 DNA reads TGTGCCAGCAGTGCAGGGGGCATCACTGAAGCTTTCTTT. This sequence encodes CASSAGGITEAFF.

J is TRBJ1-2 and V is TRBV6-2 or TRBV6-3; D gene uncertain. Trimming removed 2 bases at V and 4 bases at J, with 14 bases between. Germline V CDR1 and CDR2: MNHEY, SVGEGT. The CDR3 consists of 15 residues. CDR3 nucleotide sequence: TGTGCCAGCAGTTACCACCCGACGGGGTCCTATGGCTACACCTTC. It translates to CASSYHPTGSYGYTF.

The CDR3 DNA reads as TGTGCCAGCAGTTTATCCGGGGGGGCGAACGAGCAGTACTTC. Protein product: CASSLSGGANEQYF. J is TRBJ2-7 and V is TRBV27; TRBD2 agrees at 8 bases. The trim removed 0 bases at V and 5 bases at J, leaving 3 bases unmatched. Germline V gene data show CDR1 as MNHEY and CDR2 as SMNVEV (reference sequence). The CDR3 consists of 14 residues.

The V and J genes are TRBV18 and TRBJ2-5; 10 bases align to TRBD1. V shed 6 bases, J shed 2 bases, and the junction held 6 bases outside the gene matches. Germline CDR1 reads KGHSH; CDR2 reads LQKENI. The CDR3 loop spans 15 amino acids. CDR3 DNA: TGTGCCAGCTCCCTTGGGACAGGGGATCAAGAGACCCAGTACTTC. Its translation is CASSLGTGDQETQYF. Full variable domain (missing parts from reference TRBV18 and TRBJ2-5): NAGVMQNPRHLVRRRGQEARLRCSPMKGHSHVYWYRQLPEEGLKFMVYLQKENIIDESGMPKERFSAEFPKEGPSILRIQQVVRGDSAAYFCASSLGTGDQETQYFGPGTRLLVL.

In regard to this clone: Relative to the germline gene, one junction end is altered; a read error may explain this. This chain uses TRBV7-7 with TRBJ2-3, with D perhaps TRBD2 (7 bases). In germline, CDR1 is SSHAT, CDR2 FNYEAQ (reference sequence). This CDR3 is 15 amino acids long. The CDR3 protein is CASSIGGGPADTQYF. The CDR3 region has the DNA TGTGCTAGCAGCATAGGCGGGGGCCCCGCAGATACGCAGTATTTT.

This clone was observed a single time. This chain links TRBV3-1 (or the pseudogene TRBV3-2) with TRBJ1-6, with TRBD1 matching 7 bases. V lost 3 bases and J lost 6; bases outside the gene matches: 2. Germline CDR1 and CDR2: LGHDT and YNNKEL (reference sequence). The CDR3 has 14 residues. CDR3 sequence (DNA): TGTGCCAGCAGCCAGGGACAGCGTAATTCACCCCTCCACTTT. Translation: CASSQGQRNSPLHF.

The chain employs TRBV7-2 and TRBJ2-1; 8 nucleotides match TRBD1. Germline loops: CDR1 SGHTA, CDR2 FQGNSA. The CDR3 covers 16 residues. Trimming took 5 bases from V and 3 from J; bases not matched to a gene: 9. CDR3 bases: TGTGCCAGCAGCCCAAGGACAGGGCCCCTCTACAATGAGCAGTTCTTC. Protein: CASSPRTGPLYNEQFF.

The CDR3 coding sequence is TGTGCCAGCAGCTTAAGTGTACAGAACAACTATGGCTACACCTTC. The encoded protein is CASSLSVQNNYGYTF. The rearrangement joins TRBV11-2 to TRBJ1-2; D gene uncertain. Per the germline V gene, CDR1 is SGHAT and CDR2 is FQNNGV. Trimming stripped 2 bases from V and 2 bases from J, with 12 bases between. CDR3 size: 15 residues. The full variable domain, its missing parts supplied by reference TRBV11-2 and TRBJ1-2, is EAGVAQSPRYKIIEKRQSVAFWCNPISGHATLYWYQQILGQGPKLLIQFQNNGVVDDSQLPKDRFSAERLKGVDSTLKIQPAKLEDSAVYLCASSLSVQNNYGYTFGSGTRLTVV.

This clone was detected only once. This sequence joins TRBV27 and TRBJ2-1; the match to TRBD2 covers 8 bases. Germline V gives CDR1 MNHEY, CDR2 SMNVEV (reference sequence). Trimming cost V 6 bases and J 6 bases; bases outside gene matches: 7. This CDR3 region has 14 residues. The CDR3 DNA follows: TGTGCCAGCAGCCCCGGGACTAGAGGCAATGAGCAGTTCTTC. Translation gives CASSPGTRGNEQFF.

The chain joins TRBV9 to TRBJ1-2; 9 bases align to TRBD1. The CDR3 loop spans 15 amino acids. Germline trimming cut 3 bases from V and 1 base from J; bases unmatched to any gene: 4. The germline V gene has CDR1 SGDLS and CDR2 YYNGEE. CDR3 bases: TGTGCCAGCAGCGCCCGGACAGGGGATAACTATGGCTACACCTTC. Translating it yields CASSARTGDNYGYTF.